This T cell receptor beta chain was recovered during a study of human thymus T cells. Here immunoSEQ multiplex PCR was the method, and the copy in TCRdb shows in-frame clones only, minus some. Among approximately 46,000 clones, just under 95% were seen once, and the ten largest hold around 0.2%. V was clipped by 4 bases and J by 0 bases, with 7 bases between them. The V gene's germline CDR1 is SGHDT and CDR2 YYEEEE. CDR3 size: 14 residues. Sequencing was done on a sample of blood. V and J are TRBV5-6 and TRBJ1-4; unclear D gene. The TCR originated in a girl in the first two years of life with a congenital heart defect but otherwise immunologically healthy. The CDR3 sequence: CASSRSATNEKLFF. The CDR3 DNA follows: TGTGCCAGCAGCCGAAGTGCAACTAATGAAAAACTGTTTTTT. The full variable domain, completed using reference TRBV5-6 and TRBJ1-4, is DAGVTQSPTHLIKTRGQQVTLRCSPKSGHDTVSWYQQALGQGPQFIFQYYEEEERQRGNFPDRFSGHQFPNYSSELNVNALLLGDSALYLCASSRSATNEKLFFGSGTQLSVL.